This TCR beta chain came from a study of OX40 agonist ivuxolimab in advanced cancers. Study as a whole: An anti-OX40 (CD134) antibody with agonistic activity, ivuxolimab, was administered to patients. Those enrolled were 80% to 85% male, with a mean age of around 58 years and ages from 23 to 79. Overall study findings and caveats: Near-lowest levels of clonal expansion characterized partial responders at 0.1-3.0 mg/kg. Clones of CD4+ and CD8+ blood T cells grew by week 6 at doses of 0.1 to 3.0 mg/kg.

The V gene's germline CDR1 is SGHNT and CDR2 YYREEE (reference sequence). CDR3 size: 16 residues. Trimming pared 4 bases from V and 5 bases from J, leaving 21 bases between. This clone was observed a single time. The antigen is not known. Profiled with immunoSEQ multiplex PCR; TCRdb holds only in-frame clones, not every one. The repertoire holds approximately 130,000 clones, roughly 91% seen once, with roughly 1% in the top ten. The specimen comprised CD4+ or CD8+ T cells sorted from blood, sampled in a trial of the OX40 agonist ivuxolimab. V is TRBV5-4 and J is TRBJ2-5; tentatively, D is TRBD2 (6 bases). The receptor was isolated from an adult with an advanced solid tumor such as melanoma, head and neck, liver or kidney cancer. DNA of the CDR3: TGTGCCAGCAGCAGTCGACCACCCGGTGCGGGGGAGACCCAGTACTTC. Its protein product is CASSSRPPGAGETQYF.